One sample yielded the 17 T cell receptor beta chains listed below, sequenced in a study of T cells in Graves' hyperthyroidism and ophthalmopathy. Amplified regions were TCR beta CDR3 sequences from RNA transcripts. A first-round RT-PCR of the TCR CDR3 used the HTBI primer set. TCRdb recomputed calls from the multiplex PCR reads with MiXCR, one row per CDR3 protein. The sample lists approximately 300,000 distinct CDR3 sequences, around 20% occurring once. The sequenced sample consisted of blood. Receptors were obtained from a man aged 50 to 60 with Graves' ophthalmopathy.

The chain joins TRBV6-1 to TRBJ1-3; 8 bases match TRBD1. Germline values: CDR1 MNHNS, CDR2 SASEGT. V shed 5 bases and J 4 bases; nucleotides not matched to a gene: 7. CDR3 size: 15 residues. This CDR3 is CASSSGQGGGNTIYF. The DNA of the CDR3 is TGTGCCAGCAGTTCAGGACAGGGCGGCGGAAACACCATATATTTT.

This clonotype was detected only a few times. The rearrangement links TRBV11-2 to TRBJ2-1; TRBD2 is a possible D gene (5 bases). CDR1 is SGHAT, CDR2 FQNNGV, per germline. The CDR3 runs to 14 residues. Trimming took 5 bases from V and 6 from J, leaving 14 bases between them. The CDR3 region is CASSPAASINEQFF. As DNA, the CDR3 is TGTGCCAGCAGCCCCGCGGCTAGCATCAATGAGCAGTTCTTC.

This clonotype was counted only a few times. This rearrangement joins TRBV6-5 to TRBJ2-1; TRBD2 matches at 8 bases. With V trimmed by 4 bases and J by 9 bases, 5 bases remained unmatched. CDR1 is MNHEY and CDR2 is SVGAGI in the germline V gene. The CDR3 runs to 13 residues. DNA for the CDR3: TGTGCCAGCAGTTTCTACGGGAGGGGTGAGCAGTTCTTC. As protein: CASSFYGRGEQFF.

The rearrangement links TRBV6-2 or TRBV6-3 to TRBJ1-1, with 8 bases identical to TRBD1. With V trimmed by 2 bases and J by 0 bases, 11 bases remained unmatched. This CDR3 spans 18 amino acids. The germline V gene encodes CDR1 MNHEY and CDR2 SVGEGT. The CDR3 DNA is TGTGCCAGCAGTTACCAGCTTGCCCGACAGGGGATGAACACTGAAGCTTTCTTT. It yields the protein CASSYQLARQGMNTEAFF.

This clonotype occurred many times. The J gene is TRBJ2-1, the V gene TRBV5-1, with 15 bases aligning to TRBD2. The V segment lost 4 bases and the J segment 6 bases; nucleotides outside the gene matches: 8. Germline values: CDR1 SGHRS, CDR2 YFSETQ. This CDR3 is 17 amino acids long. CDR3 amino acids: CASSLGLAGGPFNEQFF. The CDR3 region has the DNA TGCGCCAGCAGCCTAGGACTAGCGGGAGGGCCCTTCAATGAGCAGTTCTTC.

V and J are TRBV6-1 and TRBJ2-7; TRBD1 agrees at 7 bases. The V gene end was trimmed by 6 bases and the J gene end by 1 base; junction bases not matched to a gene: 3. The CDR3 contains 13 residues. Germline CDR1 is MNHNS and CDR2 is SASEGT. Here the CDR3 DNA reads TGTGCCAGCAGACAGACAGGGTCCTACGAGCAGTACTTC. Translated, it gives CASRQTGSYEQYF.

This clonotype was picked up many times. The chain has TRBV29-1 and TRBJ2-2, with unresolved D. There are 14 residues in the CDR3. Per the germline V gene, CDR1 is SQVTM and CDR2 is ANQGSEA. Trimming took 5 bases from V and 0 from J, leaving 10 bases between them. CDR3 sequence reads: CSVWATANTGELFF. Written as DNA, the CDR3 is TGCAGCGTTTGGGCCACCGCGAACACCGGGGAGCTGTTTTTT.

The J gene is TRBJ1-3, the V gene TRBV20-1, with 7 positions matching TRBD1. This CDR3 is built from 13 residues. CDR1 DFQATT and CDR2 SNEGSKA come from the germline V gene (reference sequence). V gave up 6 bases and J gave up 2 bases; unmatched junction bases: 4. The CDR3 reads CSAQGEAGNTIYF. CDR3 bases: TGCAGTGCCCAGGGGGAAGCTGGAAACACCATATATTTT.

The chain links TRBV5-1 to TRBJ1-5, with 9 bases that match TRBD1. CDR3 length: 14 residues. V lost 4 bases and J lost 6; bases outside the gene matches: 5. Germline V gene data show CDR1 as SGHRS and CDR2 as YFSETQ. In DNA, the CDR3 is TGCGCCAGCAGCGCACAGGGGGCTGGTCAGCCCCAGCATTTT. Translation gives CASSAQGAGQPQHF.

The chain links TRBV14 to TRBJ2-5; 7 bases fit TRBD2. The CDR3 length is 14 residues. Trimming cost V 1 base and J 4 bases; bases outside gene matches: 3. Germline V lookup: CDR1 SGHDN, CDR2 FVKESK. In DNA, the CDR3 is TGTGCCAGCAGCCAAGTAGGCGGGAGAGAGACCCAGTACTTC. It is translated as CASSQVGGRETQYF.

This clonotype was counted at least ten times. J is TRBJ1-2 and V is TRBV24-1; no reliable D call. Germline CDR1 reads KGHDR; CDR2 reads SFDVKD. The CDR3 totals 14 residues. V was pared by 5 bases and J by 6 bases, with 15 bases between. The CDR3 is CATSVGPQTHGYTF. The CDR3 nucleotides read TGTGCCACCAGTGTGGGCCCACAGACCCATGGCTACACCTTC.

This clonotype occurred a few times. The V call is TRBV6-2 or TRBV6-3, the J call TRBJ2-1; D is undetermined. Trimming removed 0 bases at V and 5 bases at J, with 5 bases between. The germline V gene has CDR1 MNHEY and CDR2 SVGEGT. The CDR3 sequence is 13 residues long. CDR3 nucleotide sequence: TGTGCCAGCAGTTACTCTGTCAACAATGAGCAGTTCTTC. The encoded protein is CASSYSVNNEQFF.

This chain links TRBV5-1 with TRBJ2-3; a possible D gene is TRBD2 (5 bases). Germline V CDR1 and CDR2: SGHRS, YFSETQ. The V gene lost 2 bases and the J gene lost 3 bases, with 7 bases spanning the gap. This CDR3 contains 13 residues. CDR3 amino acids: CASSFQRTDTQYF. The CDR3 DNA reads as TGCGCCAGCAGCTTCCAGCGGACAGATACGCAGTATTTT.

This clonotype was seen many times. The chain's CDR3 is CASSFGTGVEAFF. The CDR3 DNA reads as TGTGCCAGCAGTTTCGGGACAGGGGTTGAAGCTTTCTTT. The chain is built from TRBV12-3 or TRBV12-4 and TRBJ1-1; TRBD1 agrees at 10 bases. V lost 3 bases, J lost 7 bases, and 2 bases stayed unmatched. The CDR3 sequence is 13 residues long.

This clonotype was detected only a few times. CDR3 protein: CASTVSGQGNSPLHF. The CDR3 nucleotides read TGTGCCAGCACTGTATCGGGACAGGGAAATTCACCCCTCCACTTT. The chain recombines TRBV2 with TRBJ1-6; 9 bases agree with TRBD1. V lost 7 bases and J lost 7; bases outside the gene matches: 8. Germline V lookup: CDR1 SNHLY, CDR2 FYNNEI. The CDR3 totals 15 residues.

This clonotype was counted ten times or more. This sequence joins TRBV28 and TRBJ2-7; the D call may be TRBD1 or TRBD2 (6 bases each). The CDR3 spans 16 residues. Germline-derived CDR1 and CDR2 are MDHEN and SYDVKM. Trimming left V 4 bases short and J 2 bases short, with 18 bases between. CDR3 sequence: CASSSPGASAPYEQYF. The CDR3 DNA sequence: TGTGCCAGCAGTTCGCCGGGGGCTAGCGCTCCCTACGAGCAGTACTTC. The full variable domain, its missing parts supplied by reference TRBV28 and TRBJ2-7, is DVKVTQSSRYLVKRTGEKVFLECVQDMDHENMFWYRQDPGLGLRLIYFSYDVKMKEKGDIPEGYSVSREKKERFSLILESASTNQTSMYLCASSSPGASAPYEQYFGPGTRLTVT.

This clonotype has only a few counts. J is TRBJ1-1 and V is TRBV27; 12 nucleotides match TRBD1. Germline loops: CDR1 MNHEY, CDR2 SMNVEV (reference sequence). The trim removed 5 bases at V and 8 bases at J, leaving 6 bases unmatched. There are 14 residues in the CDR3. The DNA of the CDR3 is TGTGCCAGCAGTCTTTCCGGGACAGGGGGCGAAGCTTTCTTT. The encoded protein is CASSLSGTGGEAFF.